This TCR beta chain was found in a study of blood T cell repertoires in COVID-19. Study-level information: Samples of COVID-19 (acute and convalescent) were obtained from the United States, Italy and Spain. T cells, B-cell-depleted T cells, or PBMCs supplied cDNA or gDNA.

This clone has just one count. The authors' processing: Nucleated cell number was recorded as an estimate derived from reference gene primer amplification. Clones were read by immunoSEQ multiplex PCR, and TCRdb kept only the in-frame ones, dropping some. V and J calls and clone size are as listed in that table; D and trimming were resolved from the DNA. The sample has 200,000 to 250,000 clones; roughly 80% are singletons. V dropped 5 bases and J dropped 3 bases, with 14 bases sitting between them. The CDR3 covers 14 residues. The germline gives CDR1 MNHEY, CDR2 SMNVEV (reference sequence). Living in 24 US areas, the participants were between roughly 18 and 90 years of age.

The source of this sequence is a woman aged 40 to 50 with acute COVID-19. The chain employs TRBV27 and TRBJ2-7, with unresolved D. Material: PBMCs or T cells enriched from blood (not recorded which). The CDR3 sequence: CASSLGPDIYEQYF. The CDR3 nucleotides are TGTGCCAGCAGTCTAGGTCCTGATATCTACGAGCAGTACTTC.